Detailed here is one T cell receptor (beta chain). Construction of the TCRbeta library involved unique molecular identifiers. In TCRdb, the PCR reads were re-called with MiXCR into one record per CDR3 protein. The sample yields almost 400,000 distinct CDR3 sequences, about a fifth seen once. This entry is derived from a study of T-cell reconstitution after alpha-beta-depleted transplantation in children. Germline CDR1 SGHTA, CDR2 FQGNSA. This CDR3 comprises 14 residues. Trimming removed 5 bases at V and 5 bases at J, with 16 bases between. The clonotype was recovered from a human donor who donated a stem cell graft to a child with acute myeloid leukemia. The chain combines TRBV7-2 with TRBJ2-7; maybe TRBD2 (5 bases). The sample here was PBMCs from the stem cell graft donor, taken from the stem cell graft. DNA of the CDR3: TGTGCCAGCAGCCCGAGTCCGGGGTTCAACGAGCAGTACTTC. Protein sequence: CASSPSPGFNEQYF.